Each of the 32 T cell receptor beta chains below was sequenced from the same sample in a study of T cell responses to AZD1222 COVID-19 vaccine. Data came from immunoSEQ multiplex PCR; TCRdb stores just in-frame clones and leaves some out. The sample includes tens of thousands of clones, approximately 85% of them seen just once. This specimen consisted of peripheral blood, obtained 28 days after the second AZD1222 dose. The receptors come from an adult who received the AZD1222 COVID-19 vaccine.

The J gene is TRBJ2-1, the V gene TRBV27; 15 nucleotides line up with TRBD2. The CDR3 spans 19 residues. After removal of 5 bases from V and 4 bases from J, the junction contained 12 bases not matched to a gene. CDR1 MNHEY and CDR2 SMNVEV come from the germline V gene (reference sequence). CDR3 nucleotides: TGTGCCAGCAGTCCTATAGGACTAGCGGGGGGGCCGGGTTACAATGAGCAGTTCTTC. Translating it yields CASSPIGLAGGPGYNEQFF.

The chain carries TRBV7-9 and TRBJ1-2; D remains ambiguous. Trimming left V 3 bases short and J 0 bases short, with 14 bases between. CDR1 and CDR2 from the germline V gene are SEHNR and FQNEAQ (reference sequence). The CDR3 spans 16 residues. The CDR3 sequence: CASSFDGTVANYGYTF. The CDR3 DNA sequence: TGTGCCAGCAGCTTCGATGGTACAGTAGCTAACTATGGCTACACCTTC. Variable domain in full (rest from reference TRBV7-9 and TRBJ1-2): DTGVSQNPRHKITKRGQNVTFRCDPISEHNRLYWYRQTLGQGPEFLTYFQNEAQLEKSRLLSDRFSAERPKGSFSTLEIQRTEQGDSAMYLCASSFDGTVANYGYTFGSGTRLTVV.

The chain links TRBV7-9 to TRBJ2-5, with 10 positions matching TRBD1. The CDR3 has 14 residues. Germline-derived CDR1 and CDR2 are SEHNR and FQNEAQ (reference sequence). V trimming: 5 bases; J trimming: 3 bases; junction bases outside the gene matches: 3. The CDR3 nucleotides read TGTGCCAGCAGCCCCGGGACAGGGGAAGAGACCCAGTACTTC. Translating gives CASSPGTGEETQYF.

This chain links TRBV2 with TRBJ2-7; maybe TRBD2 (5 bases). Deletions cut 4 bases from V and 7 bases from J, with 14 bases between. The CDR3 contains 13 residues. CDR1 and CDR2 (germline): SNHLY, FYNNEI. CDR3 protein: CASSVSGTGEQYF. The CDR3 nucleotides read TGTGCCAGCAGTGTATCAGGAACGGGGGAGCAGTACTTC.

The genes are TRBV6-4 and TRBJ1-5; D unresolved. V was cut by 0 bases and J by 4 bases, with 4 bases left in between. The length of the CDR3 is 13 residues. Germline V lookup: CDR1 MRHNA, CDR2 SNTAGT. The CDR3 DNA sequence: TGTGCCAGCAGTGACTCGGGGAATCAGCCCCAGCATTTT. It yields the protein CASSDSGNQPQHF.

In its sample, this clone was seen a few times. This chain connects TRBV20-1 to TRBJ1-3, with a tentative D call TRBD1 (5 bases). The CDR3 has 11 residues. V lost 6 bases, J lost 8 bases, and 11 bases lay in between. Germline lookup yields CDR1 DFQATT and CDR2 SNEGSKA (reference sequence). The DNA for the CDR3 is TGCAGTGCCTCATTGGGGGACACCATATATTTT. Residues: CSASLGDTIYF.

This chain connects TRBV19 to TRBJ2-6; 10 positions agree with TRBD1. Unmatched junction bases numbered 6, after V lost 6 bases and J lost 1 base. CDR1 and CDR2 from the germline V gene are LNHDA and SQIVND (reference sequence). This CDR3 has 17 amino acids. CDR3 in amino acids: CASSSGQGVSGANVLTF. CDR3 DNA: TGTGCCAGTAGCTCCGGACAGGGGGTATCTGGGGCCAACGTCCTGACTTTC.

The chain employs TRBV5-1 and TRBJ2-1; 7 bases map to TRBD2. After removal of 7 bases from V and 8 bases from J, the junction contained 15 bases not matched to a gene. Germline-derived CDR1 and CDR2 are SGHRS and YFSETQ. The CDR3 has 15 amino acids. For the CDR3, the DNA is TGCGCCAGCGGGGGGGAGGTAAGGCCTTTTGATGAGCAGTTCTTC. Its protein product is CASGGEVRPFDEQFF.

The chain is built from TRBV2 and TRBJ1-1, with 7 bases that match TRBD1. V lost 10 bases and J lost 2; bases outside the gene matches: 7. This CDR3 region has 13 residues. Germline loops: CDR1 SNHLY, CDR2 FYNNEI. This CDR3 is CATKGQANTEAFF. Written as DNA, the CDR3 is TGTGCCACAAAAGGACAGGCAAACACTGAAGCTTTCTTT.

This clone was detected once. This chain uses TRBV14 with TRBJ1-1; TRBD1 aligns across 9 bases. The ends lost 3 bases at V and 0 bases at J; junction bases unmatched: 8. Germline CDR1 SGHDN, CDR2 FVKESK. The CDR3 has 17 amino acids. The CDR3 spells CASSHLYGQGLNTEAFF. The CDR3, as DNA: TGTGCCAGCAGCCACCTTTATGGACAGGGGCTGAACACTGAAGCTTTCTTT.

The gene calls are TRBV30 and TRBJ1-5; D is undetermined. From germline, CDR1 is GTSNPN and CDR2 SVGIG (reference sequence). The CDR3 consists of 14 residues. V was pared by 7 bases and J by 5 bases, with 18 bases between. The CDR3 region is CAFTATSVHQPQHF. The DNA for the CDR3 is TGTGCCTTCACAGCCACAAGCGTTCATCAGCCCCAGCATTTT.

The chain joins TRBV18 to TRBJ2-7; D unresolved. Germline V CDR1 and CDR2: KGHSH, LQKENI. V shed 0 bases and J shed 0 bases, with 9 bases lying between them. The CDR3 runs to 15 residues. In nucleotides, the CDR3 is TGTGCCAGCTCACCACCGTCGGCCAGCTCCTACGAGCAGTACTTC. Its translation: CASSPPSASSYEQYF.

The chain combines TRBV28 with TRBJ1-2; D is possibly TRBD1 (6 bases). In germline, CDR1 is MDHEN, CDR2 SYDVKM. Trimming shortened V by 5 bases and J by 6 bases, and 13 bases separated the two germline ends. This CDR3 spans 13 amino acids. CDR3 loop: CASSTGIRDGYTF. The CDR3 nucleotides read TGTGCCAGCAGTACAGGGATTAGGGATGGCTACACCTTC.

V and J are TRBV5-1 and TRBJ1-1; TRBD1 might be the D (5 bases). Germline CDR1 is SGHRS and CDR2 is YFSETQ. V lost 6 bases and J 5 bases, leaving 20 bases between the germline ends. The CDR3 contains 15 residues. Here the CDR3 DNA reads TGCGCCAGCAAGAACTTTCCTGGGGGGGAGACTGAAGCTTTCTTT. It is translated as CASKNFPGGETEAFF.

V is TRBV2 and J is TRBJ1-1; the D is unclear. Deletions cut 2 bases from V and 2 bases from J, with 15 bases between. Germline CDR1 SNHLY, CDR2 FYNNEI. This CDR3 has 16 residues. The CDR3 loop is CASSESAGWPNTEAFF. CDR3 in DNA: TGTGCCAGCAGTGAATCGGCAGGTTGGCCCAACACTGAAGCTTTCTTT.

V usage is TRBV14 and J usage is TRBJ2-3; no firm D call. Trimming shortened V by 4 bases and J by 5 bases, and 7 bases separated the two germline ends. Germline CDR1 is SGHDN and CDR2 is FVKESK. There are 12 residues in the CDR3. CDR3: CASSLLGDTQYF. CDR3 nucleotide sequence: TGTGCCAGCAGCCTCCTGGGAGATACGCAGTATTTT.

The chain uses TRBV5-6 and TRBJ2-1; either TRBD1 or TRBD2 may fit D (5 bases each). CDR3 size: 12 residues. CDR1 and CDR2 from the germline V gene are SGHDT and YYEEEE. Trimming cost V 0 bases and J 11 bases, with 9 bases left between them. The CDR3 DNA follows: TGTGCCAGCAGCTTGGCTCCGGGACAGCAGTTCTTC. It translates to CASSLAPGQQFF.

The genes are TRBV5-4 and TRBJ2-3, with 8 positions matching TRBD1. Germline trimming cut 4 bases from V and 3 bases from J; bases unmatched to any gene: 10. The germline V gene has CDR1 SGHNT and CDR2 YYREEE (reference sequence). The CDR3 is 16 amino acids. The CDR3, as DNA: TGTGCCAGCAGCGTGAAGGGACAGGCTTTTACAGATACGCAGTATTTT. Protein sequence: CASSVKGQAFTDTQYF.

V and J are TRBV4-2 and TRBJ1-6; unclear D gene. This CDR3 contains 16 residues. V was cut by 1 base and J by 7 bases, with 14 bases left in between. Looked up from germline, CDR1 is LGHNA and CDR2 is YNFKEQ. The CDR3 loop is CASSQGGREGNSPLHF. The CDR3 bases are TGTGCCAGCAGCCAAGGAGGGAGAGAAGGGAATTCACCCCTCCACTTT.

V gene TRBV7-2 combines with J gene TRBJ1-1; TRBD1 matches 8 bases. Germline CDR1 and CDR2: SGHTA and FQGNSA. The CDR3 is 15 amino acids. V dropped 4 bases and J dropped 0; count of bases not matched to a gene: 4. The CDR3 reads CASSSGQGLNTEAFF. The CDR3 DNA is TGTGCCAGCAGCTCCGGACAGGGCCTGAACACTGAAGCTTTCTTT.

In its sample, this clone was seen once. J is TRBJ1-5 and V is TRBV7-2; 9 bases are shared with TRBD1. The CDR3 loop spans 16 amino acids. J lost 6 bases, V lost 5 bases, and 11 bases had no gene match. Germline assignment: CDR1 SGHTA and CDR2 FQGNSA. This chain's CDR3 is CASSPFLGQGGQPQHF. The DNA of the CDR3 is TGTGCCAGCAGCCCATTCTTGGGACAGGGTGGTCAGCCCCAGCATTTT.

As concerns this clone: The same CDR3 is also encoded by other DNA sequences in this sample. This rearrangement joins TRBV7-3 to TRBJ2-2; 8 bases align to TRBD2. V lost 5 bases and J lost 1; bases outside the gene matches: 9. The germline V gene encodes CDR1 SGHTA and CDR2 FQGTGA. This CDR3 has 17 amino acids. The chain's CDR3 is CASSNPLAGGNTGELFF. The CDR3 nucleotides are TGTGCCAGCAGCAACCCTCTCGCGGGGGGGAACACCGGGGAGCTGTTTTTT.

The J gene is TRBJ1-1, the V gene TRBV12-3 or TRBV12-4, with D tentatively TRBD1 (5 bases). Trimming pared 5 bases from V and 7 bases from J, leaving 14 bases between. CDR3 length equals 13 residues. CDR3 nucleotide sequence: TGTGCCAGCAGTGGACATTGGGTGGATGAAGCTTTCTTT. It yields the protein CASSGHWVDEAFF.

This sequence joins TRBV6-5 and TRBJ2-7; 9 bases are shared with TRBD2. From germline, CDR1 is MNHEY and CDR2 SVGAGI. V was clipped by 2 bases and J by 5 bases; unmatched bases: 7. The CDR3 has 15 amino acids. The CDR3 here is CASSYPAGGRNEQYF. CDR3 bases: TGTGCCAGCAGTTACCCAGCGGGGGGACGCAACGAGCAGTACTTC.

The rearrangement links TRBV19 to TRBJ1-2; D not certain. This CDR3 is 13 amino acids long. Germline V CDR1 and CDR2: LNHDA, SQIVND (reference sequence). Trimming stripped 5 bases from V and 3 bases from J, with 10 bases between. The CDR3 region is CASSRQQYYGYTF. CDR3 in DNA: TGTGCCAGTAGTCGACAACAGTACTATGGCTACACCTTC.

This chain uses TRBV6-5 with TRBJ1-2, with a weak D call TRBD1 (6 bases). This CDR3 region has 14 residues. The V and J ends lost 5 bases and 3 bases respectively, with 13 bases between them. CDR1 is MNHEY and CDR2 is SVGAGI in the germline V gene. CDR3 sequence (DNA): TGTGCCAGCAGTCACAGGGCTAACGACTATGGCTACACCTTC. Amino acid sequence: CASSHRANDYGYTF.

This sequence joins TRBV24-1 and TRBJ2-5, with a possible D match to TRBD2 (5 bases). Germline-derived CDR1 and CDR2 are KGHDR and SFDVKD. V was pared by 2 bases and J by 2 bases, with 14 bases between. The CDR3 sequence is 16 residues long. The CDR3 bases are TGTGCCACCAGTGATTCCCGGGGATTGGTACAAGAGACCCAGTACTTC. It codes for CATSDSRGLVQETQYF.

The rearrangement joins TRBV11-2 to TRBJ2-5; D is unclear. CDR3 length: 17 residues. Trimming shortened V by 0 bases and J by 4 bases, and 18 bases separated the two germline ends. Germline-derived CDR1 and CDR2 are SGHAT and FQNNGV. The CDR3 nucleotides read TGTGCCAGCAGCTTAGATCTAATTGGACCAAATTCAGAGACCCAGTACTTC. Translation: CASSLDLIGPNSETQYF. Variable domain in full (rest from reference TRBV11-2 and TRBJ2-5): EAGVAQSPRYKIIEKRQSVAFWCNPISGHATLYWYQQILGQGPKLLIQFQNNGVVDDSQLPKDRFSAERLKGVDSTLKIQPAKLEDSAVYLCASSLDLIGPNSETQYFGPGTRLLVL.

This chain uses TRBV27 with TRBJ2-2; possible D gene TRBD1, 6 bases. CDR1 is MNHEY and CDR2 is SMNVEV in the germline V gene (reference sequence). V lost 5 bases to trimming and J lost 5 bases, with 15 bases between them. The CDR3 has 15 residues. The chain's CDR3 is CASSRATGFTGELFF. Written as DNA, the CDR3 is TGTGCCAGCAGTCGAGCTACAGGGTTTACCGGGGAGCTGTTTTTT.

This clone was seen a single time. The chain employs TRBV29-1 and TRBJ2-2, with D perhaps matching TRBD1 (5 bases). CDR1 and CDR2 from the germline V gene are SQVTM and ANQGSEA. Trimming cost V 2 bases and J 3 bases, with 7 bases left between them. The CDR3 contains 13 residues. Here the CDR3 reads CSVEQGYTGELFF. CDR3 in DNA: TGCAGCGTTGAACAGGGTTACACCGGGGAGCTGTTTTTT.

The chain carries TRBV23-1 and TRBJ1-5; 8 nucleotides line up with TRBD1. TRBV23-1 counts as an open reading frame of uncertain function. The CDR3 runs 14 residues. Trimming cost V 3 bases and J 6 bases; bases outside gene matches: 4. CDR3 coding DNA: TGCGCCAGCAGTCATTGGACAGGGCGTCAGCCCCAGCATTTT. This translates into CASSHWTGRQPQHF.

The chain is built from TRBV24-1 and TRBJ1-5, with a possible D match to TRBD1 (6 bases). The CDR3 is 19 amino acids. Looked up from germline, CDR1 is KGHDR and CDR2 is SFDVKD. Trimming stripped 2 bases from V and 0 bases from J, with 19 bases between. As DNA, the CDR3 is TGTGCCACCAGTGATTATGGGGGGCTTCCTTCGGATAGCAATCAGCCCCAGCATTTT. It encodes CATSDYGGLPSDSNQPQHF.